Included here is one TCR beta chain sequence, with context. This sample stems from a study of cytomegalovirus exposure and HLA in healthy donors. With 60 Vbeta and 13 Jbeta primers, the PCR was carried out. Repertoires were generated with immunoSEQ multiplex PCR, while TCRdb's copy carries only in-frame clones and drops some. Seen here are around 130,000 clones, approximately 80% observed once, and the top ten hold around 1.6%. This CDR3 comprises 16 residues. CDR1 MGHRA and CDR2 YSYEKL come from the germline V gene. Trimming cost V 1 base and J 2 bases; bases outside gene matches: 5. This clonotype was sampled from a young woman in good health and CMV-seronegative. The gene calls are TRBV4-1 and TRBJ2-1; 7 bases are a match to TRBD2. The sequenced material came from PBMCs. The CDR3 nucleotides read TGCGCCAGCAGCCAAGGTGAGCGGGGCACCTACAATGAGCAGTTCTTC. Translation: CASSQGERGTYNEQFF.